This entry lists 14 T cell receptor beta chains sequenced from one sample in a study of neurological immune-mediated disorders (dated by TCRdb to between 2018 and 2021). The protocol used for the library was 5' RACE. The sample was run on an Illumina HiSeq 2500. TCRdb cleaned the public reads at Q25 with fastp, built clones with MiXCR and kept in-frame beta chains. Each entry merges the rows of one CDR3 protein and shows their most common DNA and genes. The sample table contains about 60,000 distinct CDR3 sequences; only one count was recorded for 3.7% of them. The ten largest clones capture 2.2% of the sample. Sequencing input: PBMCs. Receptor source: a woman between 45 and 60 years old with multiple sclerosis.

This clonotype showed up many times. This chain uses TRBV7-2 with TRBJ1-2; D is perhaps TRBD1 (5 bases). Trimming pared 1 base from V and 3 bases from J, leaving 9 bases between. CDR1 and CDR2 (germline): SGHTA, FQGNSA. There are 14 residues in the CDR3. The CDR3 sequence is CASSLGRADYGYTF. DNA for the CDR3: TGTGCCAGCAGCTTAGGCAGGGCTGACTATGGCTACACCTTC.

This clonotype was detected ten times or more. This chain links TRBV7-9 with TRBJ2-5; D is unclear. Germline CDR1 is SEHNR and CDR2 is FQNEAQ (reference sequence). Between the trimmed V and J ends, which lost 8 bases and 3 bases, there was a span of 16 bases. The CDR3 has 14 amino acids. The CDR3: CASDRLSGEETQYF. The CDR3 region has the DNA TGTGCCAGCGATAGGCTTTCTGGTGAAGAGACCCAGTACTTC.

This clonotype was observed many times. The chain's CDR3 is CASSLDGTNTEAFF. In nucleotides, the CDR3 is TGCGCCAGCAGCTTGGACGGAACTAACACTGAAGCTTTCTTT. The chain joins TRBV5-1 to TRBJ1-1; no clear D gene. V was clipped by 0 bases and J by 2 bases, with 8 bases between them. CDR1 is SGHRS, CDR2 YFSETQ, per germline. The CDR3 has 14 amino acids.

This clonotype was detected ten times or more. The rearrangement joins TRBV6-6 to TRBJ2-1; unclear D gene. V lost 2 bases, J lost 2 bases, and 10 bases lay in between. CDR3 size: 15 residues. From germline, CDR1 is MNHNY and CDR2 SVGAGI (reference sequence). This CDR3 reads CASSYRSAPYNEQFF. In nucleotides, the CDR3 is TGTGCCAGCAGTTACAGGAGTGCCCCCTACAATGAGCAGTTCTTC.

This clonotype appeared many times. The gene calls are TRBV5-4 and TRBJ2-5; 8 bases agree with TRBD1. The V gene's germline CDR1 is SGHNT and CDR2 YYREEE (reference sequence). The CDR3 contains 12 residues. V lost 4 bases to trimming and J lost 12 bases; unmatched junction nucleotides: 8. As DNA, the CDR3 is TGTGCCAGCAGCCCCAGGGGGCAATCCGAGTACTTC. Translating it yields CASSPRGQSEYF.

This clonotype was detected ten times or more. The genes are TRBV12-3 or TRBV12-4 and TRBJ2-1; perhaps TRBD2 as D (5 bases). V was cut by 3 bases and J by 10 bases, with 13 bases left in between. This CDR3 comprises 13 residues. The CDR3 loop is CASSFKERLEQFF. Here the CDR3 DNA reads TGTGCCAGCAGTTTTAAGGAGCGACTAGAGCAGTTCTTC.

Note on this clonotype: The junction and the germline gene differ at one end; a read error may be behind it. The gene calls are TRBV28 and TRBJ2-1; 9 bases map to TRBD2. The CDR3 has 15 amino acids. The germline V gene has CDR1 MDHEN and CDR2 SYDVKM. The CDR3 sequence: CASSHSGSSYNKQFF. CDR3 nucleotides: TGTGCCAGCAGTCATAGCGGGAGCTCCTACAATAAGCAGTTCTTC.

This clonotype showed up many times. The J gene is TRBJ2-1, the V gene TRBV7-2, with TRBD1 matching 7 bases. V was clipped by 6 bases and J by 4 bases; unmatched bases: 12. CDR1 and CDR2 (germline): SGHTA, FQGNSA. This CDR3 spans 16 amino acids. CDR3 DNA sequence: TGTGCCAGCAGATACGGGCCGGGACAGCTTTACAATGAGCAGTTCTTC. This sequence encodes CASRYGPGQLYNEQFF.

DNA of the CDR3: TGTGCCAGCAGGGGTACAGGGTACAATGAGCAGTTCTTC. It specifies CASRGTGYNEQFF. This chain connects TRBV12-3 or TRBV12-4 to TRBJ2-1, with D maybe TRBD1 (6 bases). This CDR3 is 13 amino acids long. V lost 6 bases to trimming and J lost 4 bases, with 10 bases between them.

This clonotype showed up many times. V is TRBV7-3 and J is TRBJ2-1; maybe TRBD1 (6 bases). Trimming left V 5 bases short and J 4 bases short, with 12 bases between. Germline loops: CDR1 SGHTA, CDR2 FQGTGA. The CDR3 is made up of 14 amino acids. CDR3 amino acids: CASSKKQGYNEQFF. The DNA for the CDR3 is TGTGCCAGCAGCAAGAAACAGGGTTACAATGAGCAGTTCTTC.

This clonotype showed up just a few times. A read error may explain this, as a much larger clone is one base away. The chain combines TRBV20-1 with TRBJ2-1, with 7 bases fitting TRBD2. J was trimmed by 8 bases and V by 5 bases; bases with no gene match: 12. The CDR3 spans 14 residues. CDR1 is DFQATT, CDR2 SNEGSKA, per germline (reference sequence). CDR3 residues: CSARSPKRDYEQFF. The CDR3 region has the DNA TGCAGTGCTCGTAGTCCCAAGCGGGACTATGAGCAGTTCTTC.

Ten or more counts support this clonotype. The CDR3 coding sequence is TGCAGTGCAACGACCGAGGGAGGTACAGATACGCAGTATTTT. Its translation: CSATTEGGTDTQYF. V and J are TRBV20-1 and TRBJ2-3; D may be TRBD2 (6 bases). V lost 6 bases, J lost 3 bases, and 16 bases lay in between. CDR1 and CDR2 from the germline V gene are DFQATT and SNEGSKA (reference sequence). The CDR3 sequence is 14 residues long.

This clonotype was seen ten or more times. V gene TRBV7-9 combines with J gene TRBJ1-2; D gene unclear. V shed 8 bases and J shed 6 bases, with 22 bases lying between them. Germline V CDR1 and CDR2: SEHNR, FQNEAQ (reference sequence). This CDR3 contains 15 residues. For the CDR3, the DNA is TGTGCCAGCCATGAAGTTTCACACCCTCGGGATGGCTACACCTTC. It yields the protein CASHEVSHPRDGYTF.

This clonotype was seen many times. The chain has TRBV5-1 and TRBJ1-1; no reliable D call. The CDR3 runs 15 residues. Trimming removed 3 bases at V and 0 bases at J, with 12 bases between. Looked up from germline, CDR1 is SGHRS and CDR2 is YFSETQ. CDR3 protein: CASSSVGSMNTEAFF. The CDR3 DNA is TGCGCCAGCAGCTCCGTCGGCAGCATGAACACTGAAGCTTTCTTT.